The 3 T cell receptor beta chains listed next were all sequenced from one sample in a study of shared clonotypes between healthy human individuals. Using immunoSEQ multiplex PCR, the repertoire was profiled, and TCRdb retains in-frame clones only, with some absent. This table holds millions of clones, 90% to 95% found once. The sample was naive CD4+ T cells sorted from blood. Subset here: CD45RA+ positively selected. These receptor sequences come from a man aged 18 to 30 in good health.

The J gene is TRBJ2-7, the V gene TRBV19, with D unresolved. V lost 3 bases, J lost 5 bases, and 11 bases lay in between. The CDR3 totals 13 residues. Germline V CDR1 and CDR2: LNHDA, SQIVND (reference sequence). CDR3 bases: TGTGCCAGTAGTATTCTGTGGGGTCACGAGCAGTACTTC. It is translated as CASSILWGHEQYF.

The chain employs TRBV11-2 and TRBJ1-2; D is undetermined. Trimming cost V 0 bases and J 5 bases, with 13 bases left between them. The germline V gene has CDR1 SGHAT and CDR2 FQNNGV. This CDR3 has 15 amino acids. The CDR3 DNA is TGTGCCAGCAGCTTAGATCTTGGCACCAAGTATGGCTACACCTTC. It yields the protein CASSLDLGTKYGYTF.

This clone was recorded only once. This CDR3 is CAWSVAKPTLSEQFF. For the CDR3, the DNA is TGTGCCTGGAGTGTCGCTAAGCCTACTTTGTCCGAGCAGTTCTTC. The V gene is TRBV30, the J gene TRBJ2-1; D ambiguous. The V end lost 0 bases, the J end lost 10 bases, and 19 bases lay between the germline ends. There are 15 residues in the CDR3. CDR1 and CDR2 (germline): GTSNPN, SVGIG (reference sequence).